This section outlines one TCR beta chain sequence together with its context. The junction departs from germline at one end; a sequencing error may be responsible. The CDR3 spans 16 residues. Germline loops: CDR1 SEHNR, CDR2 FQNEAQ (reference sequence). Using genomic DNA as the template, TCR beta VDJ and CDR3 profiling was carried out. TCRdb used MiXCR to reprocess the reads, holding one entry per CDR3 protein. Here the sample spans about 200,000 distinct CDR3 sequences, under 50% being singletons. This record comes from a study of CD8+CD57+ T cells in acquired aplastic anemia. On the study more broadly: Mean DNA quantity obtained from sorted CD4+ and CD8+ cells was about 3 ug.

The sequenced patients had an expansion of CD8+CD57+ cells seen by flow cytometry. In all patients, the disease was severe acquired aplastic anemia. The receptor comes from a human donor with aplastic anemia. J is TRBJ2-7 and V is TRBV7-9; 13 positions match TRBD2. The sample consisted of sorted CD4+, CD8+, or CD8+CD57+ T cells (not recorded which) from PBMCs. CDR3 coding DNA: TGTGCCAGCAGTTTAGGACTAGCGGGAGAGTCCTACGAGCAGTACTTC. Its translation: CASSLGLAGESYEQYF.